A single sample gave rise to the 18 T cell receptor beta chains below, sequenced in a study of T cell changes during pregnancy in multiple sclerosis. Profiling relied on immunoSEQ multiplex PCR, and the TCRdb table lists in-frame clones only, not all of them. The sample records roughly 20,000 clones, about nine tenths being singletons. Sequenced here: CD8+ T cells from peripheral blood mononuclear cells, sampled in the third trimester of pregnancy. These receptors all stem from a female donor in good health, enrolled as a control in a pregnancy study.

The chain joins TRBV7-9 to TRBJ2-3; perhaps TRBD2 as D (5 bases). V shed 5 bases and J shed 1 base, with 16 bases lying between them. This CDR3 is 16 amino acids long. Per the germline V gene, CDR1 is SEHNR and CDR2 is FQNEAQ (reference sequence). The CDR3 DNA is TGTGCCAGCAGCCAACCCACTAGTTGGGGCACAGATACGCAGTATTTT. This translates into CASSQPTSWGTDTQYF.

The V gene is TRBV28, the J gene TRBJ2-3, with D possibly matching TRBD2 (6 bases). Germline V CDR1 and CDR2: MDHEN, SYDVKM. CDR3 length: 15 amino acids. Trimming pared 6 bases from V and 2 bases from J, leaving 15 bases between. The CDR3 DNA follows: TGTGCCAGCAGCTTCCCCCCGGACTACACAGATACGCAGTATTTT. Protein product: CASSFPPDYTDTQYF.

The chain uses TRBV28 and TRBJ2-7, with 9 nucleotides matching TRBD1. The ends lost 1 base at V and 3 bases at J; junction bases unmatched: 4. This CDR3 has 15 amino acids. Germline-derived CDR1 and CDR2 are MDHEN and SYDVKM. This CDR3 is CASSLFSGQGYEQYF. The CDR3 coding sequence is TGTGCCAGCAGTTTATTTTCGGGACAGGGCTACGAGCAGTACTTC. Drawing the rest from reference TRBV28 and TRBJ2-7, the complete variable domain is DVKVTQSSRYLVKRTGEKVFLECVQDMDHENMFWYRQDPGLGLRLIYFSYDVKMKEKGDIPEGYSVSREKKERFSLILESASTNQTSMYLCASSLFSGQGYEQYFGPGTRLTVT.

The CDR3 protein is CASSLGVSGNEKLFF. CDR3 bases: TGTGCCAGCAGCTTAGGTGTATCAGGGAACGAAAAACTGTTTTTT. The V and J genes are TRBV13 and TRBJ1-4; a weak D match, TRBD1 (5 bases). The CDR3 extends over 15 amino acids. Trimming removed 0 bases at V and 8 bases at J, with 13 bases between. CDR1 and CDR2 from the germline V gene are PRHDT and FYEKMQ (reference sequence).

The chain uses TRBV21-1 and TRBJ2-7; the table's D call, TRBD2, has no DNA check behind it. TRBV21-1 is a pseudogene. There are 15 residues in the CDR3. CDR3 in DNA: TGTGCCAGCAGCAAAGTGCGGGGGCCATCCTACGAGCAGTACTTC. Protein: CASSKVRGPSYEQYF.

This chain links TRBV2 with TRBJ2-5; the match to TRBD1 covers 10 bases. The CDR3 runs to 16 residues. CDR1 is SNHLY and CDR2 is FYNNEI in the germline V gene. Trimming cost V 9 bases and J 2 bases; bases outside gene matches: 12. Here the CDR3 reads CASIAWDRGSQETQYF. For the CDR3, the DNA is TGTGCCAGTATTGCCTGGGACAGGGGAAGTCAAGAGACCCAGTACTTC.

The rearrangement joins TRBV10-2 to TRBJ1-5; tentative D call: TRBD1 (5 bases). Trimming cost V 8 bases and J 8 bases, with 16 bases left between them. Per germline, CDR1 WSHSY and CDR2 SAAADI. This CDR3 has 13 amino acids. The CDR3 sequence: CASGGVRVEPQHF. As DNA, the CDR3 is TGCGCCAGCGGAGGGGTGAGGGTTGAGCCCCAGCATTTT.

The chain employs TRBV28 and TRBJ2-7, with 11 bases fitting TRBD2. The CDR3 is made up of 17 amino acids. The V gene's germline CDR1 is MDHEN and CDR2 SYDVKM. V lost 3 bases to trimming and J lost 2 bases; unmatched junction nucleotides: 9. The CDR3 sequence is CASSFRISGRDTYEQYF. The CDR3 nucleotides are TGTGCCAGCAGTTTTCGAATTAGCGGGAGGGATACCTACGAGCAGTACTTC.

This clone was counted a few times. V and J are TRBV30 and TRBJ1-2, with 7 bases lining up with TRBD1. After removal of 4 bases from V and 4 bases from J, the junction contained 9 bases not matched to a gene. CDR3 length equals 14 residues. Germline CDR1 reads GTSNPN; CDR2 reads SVGIG (reference sequence). The CDR3: CAWIPDRVGYGYTF. In DNA, the CDR3 is TGTGCCTGGATACCTGACAGGGTGGGCTATGGCTACACCTTC.

This rearrangement joins TRBV25-1 to TRBJ1-1; D is unclear. V was clipped by 6 bases and J by 0 bases, with 8 bases between them. Germline V lookup: CDR1 MGHDK, CDR2 SYGVNS. The CDR3 sequence is 13 residues long. Here the CDR3 reads CASRFGVNTEAFF. CDR3 nucleotides: TGTGCCAGCAGGTTCGGGGTGAACACTGAAGCTTTCTTT. Variable domain in full (rest from reference TRBV25-1 and TRBJ1-1): EADIYQTPRYLVIGTGKKITLECSQTMGHDKMYWYQQDPGMELHLIHYSYGVNSTEKGDLSSESTVSRIRTEHFPLTLESARPSHTSQYLCASRFGVNTEAFFGQGTRLTVV.

This sequence joins TRBV28 and TRBJ2-7; TRBD2 aligns across 12 bases. V shed 10 bases and J 6 bases; nucleotides not matched to a gene: 10. In germline, CDR1 is MDHEN, CDR2 SYDVKM. The CDR3 has 14 amino acids. The CDR3 reads CAIGRASGRGEQYF. DNA for the CDR3: TGTGCCATTGGAAGGGCTAGCGGGAGGGGCGAGCAGTACTTC.

The chain carries TRBV11-1 and TRBJ2-7; D is ambiguous. The CDR3 is 12 amino acids. Trimming took off 6 bases at V and 3 bases at J, with 9 bases between the two ends. Looked up from germline, CDR1 is SGHAT and CDR2 is FQDESV (reference sequence). The CDR3: CASSYDFYEQYF. CDR3 in DNA: TGTGCCAGCAGTTACGACTTCTACGAGCAGTACTTC.

This CDR3 is CASSQDVGEGHQPQHF. The CDR3 DNA reads TGTGCCAGCAGCCAAGACGTGGGGGAGGGTCATCAGCCCCAGCATTTT. V usage is TRBV4-2 and J usage is TRBJ1-5; TRBD1 might be the D (5 bases). CDR3 length equals 16 residues. Germline V gene data show CDR1 as LGHNA and CDR2 as YNFKEQ. V lost 0 bases and J 5 bases, leaving 14 bases between the germline ends.

The gene calls are TRBV7-9 and TRBJ2-2, with no clear D. The germline V and J ends were trimmed by 0 bases and 6 bases, with 8 bases remaining between them. The CDR3 runs to 14 residues. CDR1 and CDR2 from the germline V gene are SEHNR and FQNEAQ (reference sequence). The CDR3 sequence: CASSLAVASGELFF. DNA for the CDR3: TGTGCCAGCAGCTTAGCGGTCGCGTCCGGGGAGCTGTTTTTT. Supplemented by reference TRBV7-9 and TRBJ2-2, the full variable domain reads DTGVSQNPRHKITKRGQNVTFRCDPISEHNRLYWYRQTLGQGPEFLTYFQNEAQLEKSRLLSDRFSAERPKGSFSTLEIQRTEQGDSAMYLCASSLAVASGELFFGEGSRLTVL.

The rearrangement uses TRBV15 and TRBJ1-4; D is unresolved. The germline V and J ends were trimmed by 0 bases and 11 bases, with 10 bases remaining between them. The germline V gene has CDR1 LNHNV and CDR2 YYDKDF (reference sequence). This CDR3 has 13 residues. The CDR3, as DNA: TGTGCCACCAGCAGAGATAAGAGGGCGAAACTGTTTTTT. Protein product: CATSRDKRAKLFF.

V usage is TRBV6-5 and J usage is TRBJ2-5, with D uncertain. The CDR3 is 11 residues long. Germline V gives CDR1 MNHEY, CDR2 SVGAGI. V was trimmed by 2 bases and J by 5 bases, leaving 3 bases between them. CDR3 in amino acids: CASSYGETQYF. CDR3 sequence (DNA): TGTGCCAGCAGTTACGGCGAGACCCAGTACTTC.

The table lists this clone with a count of one. The chain couples TRBV4-2 to TRBJ2-2; possible D gene TRBD2, 6 bases. V dropped 0 bases and J dropped 3 bases, with 14 bases sitting between them. Looked up from germline, CDR1 is LGHNA and CDR2 is YNFKEQ. The length of the CDR3 is 17 residues. CDR3 residues: CASSQEYRDFYTGELFF. DNA of the CDR3: TGTGCCAGCAGCCAAGAGTACCGGGACTTTTACACCGGGGAGCTGTTTTTT.

V and J are TRBV5-8 and TRBJ1-4, with 8 bases fitting TRBD1. V dropped 6 bases and J dropped 7; count of bases not matched to a gene: 17. CDR1 and CDR2 from the germline V gene are SGHTS and YDEGEE. There are 17 residues in the CDR3. CDR3 region: CASNRRDTGGLGEKLFF. CDR3 coding DNA: TGTGCCAGCAACCGACGAGATACAGGGGGGCTGGGTGAAAAACTGTTTTTT.